These 14 T cell receptor beta chains were all obtained from the same sample, sequenced in a study of T cell responses to AZD1222 COVID-19 vaccine. Produced via immunoSEQ multiplex PCR; TCRdb's table is partial and in-frame only. Of under 95,000 clones in the sample, 89% are singletons; the top ten hold 2.4%. Sample: peripheral blood, taken on day 0 of AZD1222 vaccination. The receptors shown here come from an adult in good health.

The chain uses TRBV2 and TRBJ1-5, with TRBD1 as a possible D gene (6 bases). There are 16 residues in the CDR3. V lost 2 bases and J 7 bases, leaving 18 bases between the germline ends. The germline CDR1 and CDR2 sequences are SNHLY and FYNNEI. The CDR3 protein is CASSESRGASRQPQHF. In nucleotides, the CDR3 is TGTGCCAGCAGTGAATCCCGGGGGGCTAGTAGGCAGCCCCAGCATTTT.

The rearrangement links TRBV6-1 to TRBJ1-6, with 8 bases aligning to TRBD1. V lost 3 bases and J lost 6; bases outside the gene matches: 4. The CDR3 runs 15 residues. CDR1 is MNHNS and CDR2 is SASEGT in the germline V gene. The chain's CDR3 is CASSDDRGGNSPLHF. As DNA, the CDR3 is TGTGCCAGCAGTGATGACAGGGGTGGTAATTCACCCCTCCACTTT.

The CDR3 is CASSSSLGTGGNQPQHF. The CDR3 nucleotides are TGTGCCAGCAGTTCCTCTTTGGGGACAGGGGGCAATCAGCCCCAGCATTTT. This chain uses TRBV6-2 or TRBV6-3 with TRBJ1-5; 10 bases map to TRBD1. The V and J ends lost 4 bases and 2 bases, in that order; junction bases with no gene match: 8. Germline V gene sequence: CDR1 MNHEY, CDR2 SVGEGT. The CDR3 is 17 residues long.

The chain is built from TRBV7-6 and TRBJ2-5, with 7 bases aligning to TRBD1. The CDR3 runs 19 residues. The junction had 20 bases not matched to a gene; V was cut back by 4 bases and J by 3 bases. The germline CDR1 and CDR2 sequences are SGHVS and FNYEAQ. Here the CDR3 reads CASSSLVRGLVKSEETQYF. The CDR3 DNA reads TGTGCCAGCAGCTCCCTAGTCAGGGGGTTGGTGAAGTCCGAAGAGACCCAGTACTTC.

This sequence joins TRBV6-5 and TRBJ1-1; no clear D. Trimming removed 6 bases at V and 1 base at J, with 6 bases between. Germline V gene sequence: CDR1 MNHEY, CDR2 SVGAGI. The CDR3 has 12 amino acids. This CDR3 reads CASSSGNTEAFF. The CDR3 DNA reads TGTGCCAGCAGCTCAGGGAACACTGAAGCTTTCTTT.

CDR3 DNA sequence: TGCGCCAGCAGCTTGGGGGGGCCAATCCAAGAGACCCAGTACTTC. Amino acids: CASSLGGPIQETQYF. V usage is TRBV5-1 and J usage is TRBJ2-5, with D perhaps matching TRBD1 (6 bases). Germline CDR1 SGHRS, CDR2 YFSETQ. Trimming cost V 0 bases and J 1 base, with 10 bases left between them. This CDR3 spans 15 amino acids.

This clone was seen more than once but under ten times. The J gene is TRBJ2-1, the V gene TRBV6-4; D uncertain. The germline V and J ends were trimmed by 2 bases and 0 bases, with 8 bases remaining between them. The CDR3 is made up of 15 amino acids. Germline assignment: CDR1 MRHNA and CDR2 SNTAGT. The CDR3 nucleotides are TGTGCCAGCAGTGACGGGATCAGCTCCTACAATGAGCAGTTCTTC. It codes for CASSDGISSYNEQFF.

The sample holds a few counts of this clone. The chain uses TRBV2 and TRBJ1-1; no clear D gene. CDR1 and CDR2 from the germline V gene are SNHLY and FYNNEI. Trimming removed 7 bases at V and 0 bases at J, with 9 bases between. The CDR3 runs 13 residues. CDR3 DNA: TGTGCCAGCACTAGGGTGGTGAACACTGAAGCTTTCTTT. Translating it yields CASTRVVNTEAFF.

This chain links TRBV11-2 with TRBJ2-7, with D possibly being TRBD2 (5 bases). Between the trimmed V and J ends, which lost 3 bases and 6 bases, there was a span of 9 bases. Germline-derived CDR1 and CDR2 are SGHAT and FQNNGV. This CDR3 has 12 amino acids. In nucleotides, the CDR3 is TGTGCCAGCAGCTTTACTAGTTCCGAGCAGTACTTC. Amino acids: CASSFTSSEQYF.

This clone appeared a single time. This chain joins TRBV5-1 and TRBJ1-2; a possible D gene is TRBD1 (5 bases). V shed 2 bases and J shed 6 bases, with 14 bases lying between them. Germline V gene sequence: CDR1 SGHRS, CDR2 YFSETQ. The CDR3 runs to 14 residues. In DNA form, the CDR3 reads TGCGCCAGCAGCTTTACCGGGACCCAGGATGGCTACACCTTC. Encoded protein: CASSFTGTQDGYTF.

The V gene is TRBV11-1, the J gene TRBJ2-3; possibly TRBD2 for D (5 bases). The CDR3 is made up of 15 amino acids. V was cut by 6 bases and J by 0 bases, with 13 bases left in between. CDR1 is SGHAT, CDR2 FQDESV, per germline (reference sequence). CDR3 DNA sequence: TGTGCCAGCAGGAGGTTACGCGGGAGCACAGATACGCAGTATTTT. Protein: CASRRLRGSTDTQYF.

The genes are TRBV6-2 or TRBV6-3 and TRBJ2-7, with 7 bases lining up with TRBD2. The CDR3 loop spans 15 amino acids. Per the germline V gene, CDR1 is MNHEY and CDR2 is SVGEGT. V was clipped by 1 base and J by 3 bases; unmatched bases: 6. This chain's CDR3 is CASSYFKLASYEQYF. DNA of the CDR3: TGTGCCAGCAGTTACTTTAAACTAGCGAGCTACGAGCAGTACTTC.

The rearrangement links TRBV5-1 to TRBJ2-7; weak D call: TRBD1 (5 bases). In germline, CDR1 is SGHRS, CDR2 YFSETQ. The CDR3 is made up of 13 amino acids. Trimming pared 2 bases from V and 3 bases from J, leaving 9 bases between. The CDR3 bases are TGCGCCAGCAGCTTAGACAGAAACTACGAGCAGTACTTC. As protein: CASSLDRNYEQYF.

This chain uses TRBV7-3 with TRBJ1-1; D is unresolved. Germline CDR1 is SGHTA and CDR2 is FQGTGA. V shed 5 bases and J shed 3 bases, with 10 bases lying between them. There are 13 residues in the CDR3. The CDR3 here is CASSTLPDTEAFF. CDR3 DNA sequence: TGTGCCAGCAGCACCCTCCCAGACACTGAAGCTTTCTTT.